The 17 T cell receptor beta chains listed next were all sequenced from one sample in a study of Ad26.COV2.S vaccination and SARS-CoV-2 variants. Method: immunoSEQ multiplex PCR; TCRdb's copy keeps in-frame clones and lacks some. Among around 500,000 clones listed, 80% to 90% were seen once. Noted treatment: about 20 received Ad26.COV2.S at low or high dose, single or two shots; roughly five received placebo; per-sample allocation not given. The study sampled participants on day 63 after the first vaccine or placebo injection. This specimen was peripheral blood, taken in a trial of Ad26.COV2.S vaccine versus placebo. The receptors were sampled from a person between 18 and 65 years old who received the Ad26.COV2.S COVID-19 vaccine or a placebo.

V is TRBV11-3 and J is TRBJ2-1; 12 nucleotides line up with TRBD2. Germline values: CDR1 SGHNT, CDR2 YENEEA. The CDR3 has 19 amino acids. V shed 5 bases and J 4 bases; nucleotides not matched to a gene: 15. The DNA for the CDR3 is TGTGCCAGCAGCCCAGGTTGGACTAGCGGGGCTATATCTTACAATGAGCAGTTCTTC. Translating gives CASSPGWTSGAISYNEQFF.

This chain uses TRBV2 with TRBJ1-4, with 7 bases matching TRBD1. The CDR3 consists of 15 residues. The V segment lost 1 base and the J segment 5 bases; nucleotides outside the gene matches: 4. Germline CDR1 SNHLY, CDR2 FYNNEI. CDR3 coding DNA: TGTGCCAGCAGTGAAGTATCAGGGGGAAATGAAAAACTGTTTTTT. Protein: CASSEVSGGNEKLFF.

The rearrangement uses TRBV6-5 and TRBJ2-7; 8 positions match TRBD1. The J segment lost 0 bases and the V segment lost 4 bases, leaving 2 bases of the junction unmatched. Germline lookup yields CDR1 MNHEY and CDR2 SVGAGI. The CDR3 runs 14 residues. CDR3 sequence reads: CASSWGQVSYEQYF. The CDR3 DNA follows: TGTGCCAGCAGTTGGGGACAGGTCTCCTACGAGCAGTACTTC.

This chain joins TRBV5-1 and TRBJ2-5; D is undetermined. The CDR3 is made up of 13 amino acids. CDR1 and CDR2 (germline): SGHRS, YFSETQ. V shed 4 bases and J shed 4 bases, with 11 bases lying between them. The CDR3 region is CASSPPLGETQYF. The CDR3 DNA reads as TGCGCCAGCAGCCCCCCTCTTGGAGAGACCCAGTACTTC.

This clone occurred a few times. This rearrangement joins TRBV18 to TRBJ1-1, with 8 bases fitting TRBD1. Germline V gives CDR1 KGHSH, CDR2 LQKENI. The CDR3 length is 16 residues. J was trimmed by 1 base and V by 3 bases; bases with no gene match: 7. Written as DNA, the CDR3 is TGTGCCAGCTCACCGCAGGGGGCGTTTGGGAACACTGAAGCTTTCTTT. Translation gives CASSPQGAFGNTEAFF.

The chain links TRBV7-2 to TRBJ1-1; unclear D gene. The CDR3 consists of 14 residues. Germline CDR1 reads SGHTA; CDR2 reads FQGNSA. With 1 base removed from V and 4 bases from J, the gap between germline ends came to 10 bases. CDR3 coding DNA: TGTGCCAGCAGCTTAGTAAGGGAAGGCACTGAAGCTTTCTTT. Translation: CASSLVREGTEAFF.

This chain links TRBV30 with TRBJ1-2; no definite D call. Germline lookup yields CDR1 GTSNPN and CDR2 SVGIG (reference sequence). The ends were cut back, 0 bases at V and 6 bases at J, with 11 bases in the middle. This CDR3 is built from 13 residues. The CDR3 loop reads CAWSVGGGNGYTF. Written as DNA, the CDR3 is TGTGCCTGGAGTGTTGGCGGAGGAAATGGCTACACCTTC.

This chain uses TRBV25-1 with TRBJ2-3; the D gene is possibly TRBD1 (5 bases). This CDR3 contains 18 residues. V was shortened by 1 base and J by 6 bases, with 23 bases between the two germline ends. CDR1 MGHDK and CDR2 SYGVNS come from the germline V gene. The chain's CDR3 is CASSELYFGAGPRDTQYF. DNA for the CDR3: TGTGCCAGCAGTGAATTGTATTTTGGGGCAGGGCCGAGGGATACGCAGTATTTT. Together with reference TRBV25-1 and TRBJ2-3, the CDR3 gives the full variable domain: EADIYQTPRYLVIGTGKKITLECSQTMGHDKMYWYQQDPGMELHLIHYSYGVNSTEKGDLSSESTVSRIRTEHFPLTLESARPSHTSQYLCASSELYFGAGPRDTQYFGPGTRLTVL.

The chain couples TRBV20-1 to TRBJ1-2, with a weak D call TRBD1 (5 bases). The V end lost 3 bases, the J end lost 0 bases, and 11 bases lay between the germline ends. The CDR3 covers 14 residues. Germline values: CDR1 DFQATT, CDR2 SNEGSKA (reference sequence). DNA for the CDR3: TGCAGTGCTAGTGGGGCGGCCACTAACTATGGCTACACCTTC. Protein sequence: CSASGAATNYGYTF.

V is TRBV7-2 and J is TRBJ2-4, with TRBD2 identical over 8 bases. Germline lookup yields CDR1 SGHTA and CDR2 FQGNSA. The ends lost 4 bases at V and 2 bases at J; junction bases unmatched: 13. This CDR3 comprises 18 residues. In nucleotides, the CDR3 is TGTGCCAGCAGCTCGCCGCGCCGGGAGGGCCTGTCCAAAAACATTCAGTACTTC. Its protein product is CASSSPRREGLSKNIQYF.

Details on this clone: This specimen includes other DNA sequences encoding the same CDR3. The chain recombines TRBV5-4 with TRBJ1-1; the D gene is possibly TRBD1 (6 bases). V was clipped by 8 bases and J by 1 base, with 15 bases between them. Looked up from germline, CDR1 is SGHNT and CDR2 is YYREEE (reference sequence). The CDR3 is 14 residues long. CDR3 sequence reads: CASSSRDKNTEAFF. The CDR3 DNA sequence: TGTGCCAGTTCCTCTCGGGACAAGAACACTGAAGCTTTCTTT.

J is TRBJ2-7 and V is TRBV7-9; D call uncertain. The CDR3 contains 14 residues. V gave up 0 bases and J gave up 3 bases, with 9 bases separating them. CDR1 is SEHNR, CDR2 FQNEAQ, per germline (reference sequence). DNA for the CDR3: TGTGCCAGCAGCTTAGCGGTTACAGACTACGAGCAGTACTTC. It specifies CASSLAVTDYEQYF.

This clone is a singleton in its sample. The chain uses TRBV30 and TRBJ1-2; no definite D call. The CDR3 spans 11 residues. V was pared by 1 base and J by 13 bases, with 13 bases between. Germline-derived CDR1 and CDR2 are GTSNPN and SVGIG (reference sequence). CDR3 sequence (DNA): TGTGCCTGGAGTGCCCGGGGAGCGTGCACCTTC. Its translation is CAWSARGACTF.

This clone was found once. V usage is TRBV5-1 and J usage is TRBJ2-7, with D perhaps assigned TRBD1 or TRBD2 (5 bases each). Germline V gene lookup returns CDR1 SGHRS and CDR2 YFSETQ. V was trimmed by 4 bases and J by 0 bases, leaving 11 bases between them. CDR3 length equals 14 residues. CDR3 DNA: TGCGCCAGCAGCCCGCCGGGACCCTCCTACGAGCAGTACTTC. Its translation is CASSPPGPSYEQYF.

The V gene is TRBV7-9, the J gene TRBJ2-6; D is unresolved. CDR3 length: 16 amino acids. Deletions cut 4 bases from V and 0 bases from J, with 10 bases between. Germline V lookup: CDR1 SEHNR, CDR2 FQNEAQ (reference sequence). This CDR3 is CASSSNTNSGANVLTF. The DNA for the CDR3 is TGTGCCAGCAGCTCAAACACGAACTCTGGGGCCAACGTCCTGACTTTC.

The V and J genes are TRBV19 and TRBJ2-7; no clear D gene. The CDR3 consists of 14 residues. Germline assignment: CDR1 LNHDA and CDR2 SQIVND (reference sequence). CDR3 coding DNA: TGTGCGAAAAAAACTAAAAACTGCTCCTACGAGCAGTACTTC. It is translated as CAKKTKNCSYEQYF.

CDR3 region: CASSSYLMNTEAFF. The CDR3 DNA follows: TGTGCCAGCAGTTCTTACTTAATGAACACTGAAGCTTTCTTT. The chain combines TRBV27 with TRBJ1-1; D not resolved. Trimming stripped 4 bases from V and 0 bases from J, with 9 bases between. CDR3 length: 14 amino acids. The germline V gene encodes CDR1 MNHEY and CDR2 SMNVEV (reference sequence).